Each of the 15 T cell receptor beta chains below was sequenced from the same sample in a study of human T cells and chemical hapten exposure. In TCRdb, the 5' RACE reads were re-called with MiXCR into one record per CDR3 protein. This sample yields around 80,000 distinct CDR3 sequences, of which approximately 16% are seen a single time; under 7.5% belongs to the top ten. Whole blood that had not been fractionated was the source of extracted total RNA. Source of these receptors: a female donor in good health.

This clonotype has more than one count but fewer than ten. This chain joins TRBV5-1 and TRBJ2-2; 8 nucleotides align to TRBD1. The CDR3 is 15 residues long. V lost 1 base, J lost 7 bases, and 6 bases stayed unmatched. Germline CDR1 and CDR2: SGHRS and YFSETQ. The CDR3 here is CASSLTGGVYGELFF. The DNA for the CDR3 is TGCGCCAGCAGCTTGACAGGGGGAGTATACGGGGAGCTGTTTTTT. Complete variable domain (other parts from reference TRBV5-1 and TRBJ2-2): KAGVTQTPRYLIKTRGQQVTLSCSPISGHRSVSWYQQTPGQGLQFLFEYFSETQRNKGNFPGRFSGRQFSNSRSEMNVSTLELGDSALYLCASSLTGGVYGELFFGEGSRLTVL.

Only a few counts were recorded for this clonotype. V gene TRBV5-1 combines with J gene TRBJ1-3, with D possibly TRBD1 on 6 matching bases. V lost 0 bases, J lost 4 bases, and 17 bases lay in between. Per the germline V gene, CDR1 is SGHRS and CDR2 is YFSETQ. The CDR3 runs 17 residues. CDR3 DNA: TGCGCCAGCAGCTTGGACGGGGAAGGGGGATCCGGAAACACCATATATTTT. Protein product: CASSLDGEGGSGNTIYF.

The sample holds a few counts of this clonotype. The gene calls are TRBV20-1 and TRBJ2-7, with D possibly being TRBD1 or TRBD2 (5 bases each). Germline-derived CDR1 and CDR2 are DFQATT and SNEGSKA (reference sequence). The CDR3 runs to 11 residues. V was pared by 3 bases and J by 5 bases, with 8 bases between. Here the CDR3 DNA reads TGCAGTGCTAGCCGGGACCACGAGCAGTACTTC. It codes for CSASRDHEQYF.

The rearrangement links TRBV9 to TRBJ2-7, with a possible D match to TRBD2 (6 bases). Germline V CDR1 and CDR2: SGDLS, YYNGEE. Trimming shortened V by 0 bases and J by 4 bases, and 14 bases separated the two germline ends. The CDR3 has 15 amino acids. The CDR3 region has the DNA TGTGCCAGCAGCGTAGGGGACTCCACAACTTACGAGCAGTACTTC. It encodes CASSVGDSTTYEQYF.

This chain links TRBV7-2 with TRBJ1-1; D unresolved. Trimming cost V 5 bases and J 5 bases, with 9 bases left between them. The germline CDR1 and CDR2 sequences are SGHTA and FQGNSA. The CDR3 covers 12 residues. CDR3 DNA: TGTGCCAGCAGCCCCGGGGTAACTGAAGCTTTCTTT. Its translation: CASSPGVTEAFF.

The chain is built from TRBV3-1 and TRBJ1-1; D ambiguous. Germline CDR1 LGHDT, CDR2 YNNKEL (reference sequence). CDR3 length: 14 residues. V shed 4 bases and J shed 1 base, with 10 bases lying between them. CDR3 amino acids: CASSPQGRNTEAFF. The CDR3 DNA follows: TGTGCCAGCAGCCCACAAGGAAGGAACACTGAAGCTTTCTTT.

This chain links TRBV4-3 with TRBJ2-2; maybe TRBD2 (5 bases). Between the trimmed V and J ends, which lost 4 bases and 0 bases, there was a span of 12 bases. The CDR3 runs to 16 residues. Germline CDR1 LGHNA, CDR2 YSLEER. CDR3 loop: CASSLRTPTNTGELFF. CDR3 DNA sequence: TGCGCCAGCAGCCTAAGGACTCCGACGAACACCGGGGAGCTGTTTTTT.

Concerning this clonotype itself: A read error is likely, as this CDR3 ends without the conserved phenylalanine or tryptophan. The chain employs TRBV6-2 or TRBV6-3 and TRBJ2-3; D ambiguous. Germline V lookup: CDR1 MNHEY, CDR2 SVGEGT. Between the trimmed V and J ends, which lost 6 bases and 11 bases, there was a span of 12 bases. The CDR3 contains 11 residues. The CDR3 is CASRWAEVQYL. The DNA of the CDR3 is TGTGCCAGCAGATGGGCAGAGGTGCAGTATCTT.

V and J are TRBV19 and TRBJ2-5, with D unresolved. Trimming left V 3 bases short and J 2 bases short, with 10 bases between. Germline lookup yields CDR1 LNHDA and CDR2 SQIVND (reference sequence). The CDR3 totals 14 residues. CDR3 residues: CASSIGPSQETQYF. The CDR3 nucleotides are TGTGCCAGTAGTATCGGTCCCTCTCAAGAGACCCAGTACTTC.

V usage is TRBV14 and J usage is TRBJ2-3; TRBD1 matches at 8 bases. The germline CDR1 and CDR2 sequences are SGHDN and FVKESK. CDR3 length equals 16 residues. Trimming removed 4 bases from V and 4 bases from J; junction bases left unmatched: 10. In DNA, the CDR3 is TGTGCCAGCAGCCCTTTCTTCGGACAGGGAGCAGATACGCAGTATTTT. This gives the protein CASSPFFGQGADTQYF.

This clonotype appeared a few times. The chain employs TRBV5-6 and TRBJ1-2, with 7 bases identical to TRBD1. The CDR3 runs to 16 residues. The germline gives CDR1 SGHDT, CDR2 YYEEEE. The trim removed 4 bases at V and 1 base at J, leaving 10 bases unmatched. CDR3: CASSVRPDRDNYGYTF. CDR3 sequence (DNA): TGTGCCAGCAGCGTCCGCCCCGACAGGGATAACTATGGCTACACCTTC. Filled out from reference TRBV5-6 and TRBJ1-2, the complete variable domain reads DAGVTQSPTHLIKTRGQQVTLRCSPKSGHDTVSWYQQALGQGPQFIFQYYEEEERQRGNFPDRFSGHQFPNYSSELNVNALLLGDSALYLCASSVRPDRDNYGYTFGSGTRLTVV.

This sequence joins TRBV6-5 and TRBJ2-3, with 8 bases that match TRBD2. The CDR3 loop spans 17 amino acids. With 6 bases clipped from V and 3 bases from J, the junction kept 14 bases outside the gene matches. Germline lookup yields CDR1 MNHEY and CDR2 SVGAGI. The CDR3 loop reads CASSRKIAGLGTDTQYF. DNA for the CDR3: TGTGCCAGCAGCCGAAAAATAGCGGGGTTAGGGACAGATACGCAGTATTTT.

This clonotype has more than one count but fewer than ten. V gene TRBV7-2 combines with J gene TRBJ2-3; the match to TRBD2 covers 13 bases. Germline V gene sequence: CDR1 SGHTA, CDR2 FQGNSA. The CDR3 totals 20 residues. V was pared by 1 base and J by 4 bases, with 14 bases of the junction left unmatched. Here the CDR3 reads CASSLGYVPGLAGLADTQYF. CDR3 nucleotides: TGTGCCAGCAGCTTAGGCTACGTCCCGGGACTAGCGGGATTGGCAGATACGCAGTATTTT.

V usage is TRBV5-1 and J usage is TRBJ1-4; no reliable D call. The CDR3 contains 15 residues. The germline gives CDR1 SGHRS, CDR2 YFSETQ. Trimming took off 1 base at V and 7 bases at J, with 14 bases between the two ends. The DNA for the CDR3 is TGCGCCAGCAGCTTGAGTACGGGTGGTGGTGAAAAACTGTTTTTT. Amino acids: CASSLSTGGGEKLFF.

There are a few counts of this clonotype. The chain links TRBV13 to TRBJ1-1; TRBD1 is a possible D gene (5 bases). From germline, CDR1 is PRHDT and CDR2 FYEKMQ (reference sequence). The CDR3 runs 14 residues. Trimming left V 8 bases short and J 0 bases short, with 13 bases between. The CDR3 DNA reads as TGTGCCAGCCTCCCAGGGCCCATGAACACTGAAGCTTTCTTT. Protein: CASLPGPMNTEAFF.